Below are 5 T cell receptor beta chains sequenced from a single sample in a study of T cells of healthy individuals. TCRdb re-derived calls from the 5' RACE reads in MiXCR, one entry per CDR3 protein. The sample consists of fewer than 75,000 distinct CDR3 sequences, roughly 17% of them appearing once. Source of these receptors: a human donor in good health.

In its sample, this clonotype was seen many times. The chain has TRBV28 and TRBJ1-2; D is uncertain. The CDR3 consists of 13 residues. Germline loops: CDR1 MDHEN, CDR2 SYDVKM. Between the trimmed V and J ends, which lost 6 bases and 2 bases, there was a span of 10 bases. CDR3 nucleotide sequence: TGTGCCAGCAGCAGACTAGTAAACTATGGCTACACCTTC. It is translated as CASSRLVNYGYTF.

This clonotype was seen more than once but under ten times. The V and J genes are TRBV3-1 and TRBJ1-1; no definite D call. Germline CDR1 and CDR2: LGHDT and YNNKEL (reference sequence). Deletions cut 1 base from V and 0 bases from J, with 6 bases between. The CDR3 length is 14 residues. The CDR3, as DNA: TGTGCCAGCAGCCAAGGCCAGTTGAACACTGAAGCTTTCTTT. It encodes CASSQGQLNTEAFF.

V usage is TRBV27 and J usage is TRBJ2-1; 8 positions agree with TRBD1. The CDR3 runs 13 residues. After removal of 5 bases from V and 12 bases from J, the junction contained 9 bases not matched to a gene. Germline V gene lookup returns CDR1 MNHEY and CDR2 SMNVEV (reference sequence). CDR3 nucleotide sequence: TGTGCCAGCAGTCCTCAGGTCGGGACAGGGCAGTTCTTC. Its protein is CASSPQVGTGQFF.

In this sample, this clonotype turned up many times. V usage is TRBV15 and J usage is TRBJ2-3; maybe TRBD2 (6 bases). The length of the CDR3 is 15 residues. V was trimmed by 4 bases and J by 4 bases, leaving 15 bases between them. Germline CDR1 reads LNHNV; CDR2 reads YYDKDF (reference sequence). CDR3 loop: CATSTGGTSSDTQYF. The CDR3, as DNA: TGTGCCACCAGCACCGGCGGAACTAGCTCAGATACGCAGTATTTT.

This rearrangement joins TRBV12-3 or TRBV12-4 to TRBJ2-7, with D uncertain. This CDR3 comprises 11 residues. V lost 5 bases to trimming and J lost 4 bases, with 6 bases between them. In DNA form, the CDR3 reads TGTGCCAGCAGTCCCAGGTACGAGCAGTACTTC. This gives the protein CASSPRYEQYF.